The entry below gives a single T cell receptor beta chain sequence along with its context. Its matching antigen is unknown. Through a sample-barcoded 5' primer and a J-beta primer mix, a second PCR was run for roughly 6 to 12 cycles. Each cDNA molecule received a tag from a template-switch adaptor that had 12 random nucleotides. TCRdb ran MiXCR on the 5' RACE reads and lists one entry per CDR3 protein. The data hold about 1.8 million distinct CDR3 sequences, with just under 50% observed a single time. This record comes from a study of blood T cells in healthy people across ages. CDR1 is SNHLY and CDR2 is FYNNEI in the germline V gene. The CDR3 sequence is 19 residues long. J lost 0 bases, V lost 4 bases, and 14 bases had no gene match. Regarding the study as a whole: Long-lived donors carried more naive CD4+ cells and greater diversity than aged donors.

The sample was blood. This sequence joins TRBV2 and TRBJ2-5; 10 bases match TRBD2. This sequence originates from a woman between 40 and 55 years old in good health. The CDR3 protein is CASSVLAGAKGPHQETQYF. The DNA for the CDR3 is TGTGCCAGCAGTGTCCTAGCGGGGGCCAAGGGTCCCCACCAAGAGACCCAGTACTTC.